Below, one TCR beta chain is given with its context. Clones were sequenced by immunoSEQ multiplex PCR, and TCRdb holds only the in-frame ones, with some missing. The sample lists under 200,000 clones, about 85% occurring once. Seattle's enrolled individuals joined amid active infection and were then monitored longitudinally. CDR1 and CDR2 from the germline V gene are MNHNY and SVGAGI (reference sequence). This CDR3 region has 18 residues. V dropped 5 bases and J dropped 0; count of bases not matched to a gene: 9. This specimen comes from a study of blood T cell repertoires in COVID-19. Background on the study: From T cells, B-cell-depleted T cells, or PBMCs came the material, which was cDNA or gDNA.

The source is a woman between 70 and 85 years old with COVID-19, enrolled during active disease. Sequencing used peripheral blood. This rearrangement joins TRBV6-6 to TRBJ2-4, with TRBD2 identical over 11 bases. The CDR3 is CASSLSGGVFGAKNIQYF. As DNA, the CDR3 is TGTGCCAGCAGTCTTAGCGGGGGGGTCTTTGGAGCCAAAAACATTCAGTACTTC.